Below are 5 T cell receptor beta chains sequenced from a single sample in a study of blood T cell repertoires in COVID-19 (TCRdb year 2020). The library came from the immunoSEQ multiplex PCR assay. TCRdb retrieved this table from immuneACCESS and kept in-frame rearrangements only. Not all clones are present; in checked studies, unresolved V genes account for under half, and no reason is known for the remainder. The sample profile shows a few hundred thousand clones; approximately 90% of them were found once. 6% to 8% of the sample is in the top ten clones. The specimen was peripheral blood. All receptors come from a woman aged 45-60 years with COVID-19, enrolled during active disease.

CDR3 region: CSVQTGSNQPQHF. In nucleotides, the CDR3 is TGCAGCGTTCAGACGGGTAGCAATCAGCCCCAGCATTTT. The V gene is TRBV29-1, the J gene TRBJ1-5, with no clear D. Trimming pared 5 bases from V and 0 bases from J, leaving 8 bases between. CDR1 SQVTM and CDR2 ANQGSEA come from the germline V gene. The CDR3 runs to 13 residues. Using reference TRBV29-1 and TRBJ1-5 for the parts outside the CDR3, the full variable domain is SAVISQKPSRDICQRGTSLTIQCQVDSQVTMMFWYRQQPGQSLTLIATANQGSEATYESGFVIDKFPISRPNLTFSTLTVSNMSPEDSSIYLCSVQTGSNQPQHFGDGTRLSIL.

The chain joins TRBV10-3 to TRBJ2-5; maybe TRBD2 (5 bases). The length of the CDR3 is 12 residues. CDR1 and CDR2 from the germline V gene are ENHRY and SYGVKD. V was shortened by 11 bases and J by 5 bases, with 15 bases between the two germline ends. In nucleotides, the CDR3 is TGTGCCGTCGGACCAGGCGGGGAGACCCAGTACTTC. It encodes CAVGPGGETQYF.

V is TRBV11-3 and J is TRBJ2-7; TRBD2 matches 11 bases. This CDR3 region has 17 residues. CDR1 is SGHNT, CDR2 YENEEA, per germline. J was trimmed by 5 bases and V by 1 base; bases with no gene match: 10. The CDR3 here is CASSLGPTSGSFNEQYF. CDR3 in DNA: TGTGCCAGCAGCTTAGGCCCAACTAGCGGGAGCTTCAACGAGCAGTACTTC.

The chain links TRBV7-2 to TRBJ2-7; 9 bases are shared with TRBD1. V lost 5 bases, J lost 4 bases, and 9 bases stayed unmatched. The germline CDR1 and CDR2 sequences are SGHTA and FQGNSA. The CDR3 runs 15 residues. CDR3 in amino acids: CASSTGTGLGYEQYF. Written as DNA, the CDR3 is TGTGCCAGCAGCACCGGGACAGGGCTAGGGTACGAGCAGTACTTC.

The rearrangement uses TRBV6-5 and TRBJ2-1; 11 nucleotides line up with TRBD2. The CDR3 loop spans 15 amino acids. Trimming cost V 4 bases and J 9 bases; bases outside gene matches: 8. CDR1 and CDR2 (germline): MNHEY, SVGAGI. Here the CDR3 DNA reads TGTGCCAGCAGTTCCTTTAGCGGGAGGGCCCCTGAGCAGTTCTTC. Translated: CASSSFSGRAPEQFF.